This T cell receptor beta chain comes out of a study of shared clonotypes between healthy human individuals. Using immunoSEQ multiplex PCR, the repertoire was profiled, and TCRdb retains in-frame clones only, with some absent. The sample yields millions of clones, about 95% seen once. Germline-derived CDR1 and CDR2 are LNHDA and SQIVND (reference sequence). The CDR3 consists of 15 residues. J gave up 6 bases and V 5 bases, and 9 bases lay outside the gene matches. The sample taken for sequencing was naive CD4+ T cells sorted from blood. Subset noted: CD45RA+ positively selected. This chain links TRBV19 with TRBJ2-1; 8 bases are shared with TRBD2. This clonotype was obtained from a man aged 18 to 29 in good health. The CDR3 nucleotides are TGTGCCAGTAGTGGGGGACTAGTAAACGGCAATGAGCAGTTCTTC. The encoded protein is CASSGGLVNGNEQFF.